These 8 T cell receptor beta chains were sequenced from one sample in a study of blood T cell repertoires in COVID-19. Clones were sequenced by immunoSEQ multiplex PCR, and TCRdb holds only the in-frame ones, with some missing. Counted here are around 120,000 clones, approximately 70% occurring once; the ten biggest clones make up more than 0.75%. Material for sequencing was peripheral blood. The receptors come from a human donor with acute or convalescent COVID-19. The donor label of this sample is uncertain.

The chain combines TRBV19 with TRBJ1-2, with 11 positions matching TRBD1. In germline, CDR1 is LNHDA, CDR2 SQIVND (reference sequence). J lost 3 bases, V lost 5 bases, and 11 bases had no gene match. The CDR3 extends over 17 amino acids. The CDR3 region is CASSPSRGTGGYYGYTF. In nucleotides, the CDR3 is TGTGCCAGTAGTCCCTCTCGAGGGACAGGGGGATACTATGGCTACACCTTC.

The DNA for the CDR3 is TGTGCCAGCAGCTTAGGCCGGACAGGGAATCAGCCCCAGCATTTT. Residues: CASSLGRTGNQPQHF. The chain is built from TRBV7-9 and TRBJ1-5; 8 nucleotides align to TRBD1. J gave up 4 bases and V 1 base, and 3 bases lay outside the gene matches. From germline, CDR1 is SEHNR and CDR2 FQNEAQ (reference sequence). The CDR3 is 15 amino acids.

The CDR3 DNA reads TGTGCCAGCAGCCTGACTAGCGGGTCAGGAGATACGCAGTATTTT. It is translated as CASSLTSGSGDTQYF. The genes are TRBV7-8 and TRBJ2-3; 10 nucleotides match TRBD2. This CDR3 comprises 15 residues. Germline trimming cut 5 bases from V and 5 bases from J; bases unmatched to any gene: 7. CDR1 is SGHVS and CDR2 is FQNEAQ in the germline V gene.

The chain is built from TRBV7-9 and TRBJ2-1, with TRBD1 identical over 7 bases. The CDR3 is made up of 15 amino acids. CDR1 is SEHNR and CDR2 is FQNEAQ in the germline V gene (reference sequence). Unmatched junction bases numbered 5, after V lost 6 bases and J lost 0 bases. CDR3 bases: TGTGCCAGCAGAGAGACAGGGAGCTCCTACAATGAGCAGTTCTTC. It encodes CASRETGSSYNEQFF.

CDR3 in amino acids: CASSPGAGQGTDTQYF. The CDR3 DNA follows: TGCGCCAGCAGCCCGGGAGCGGGACAGGGCACAGATACGCAGTATTTT. This sequence joins TRBV5-1 and TRBJ2-3, with D perhaps matching TRBD1 (8 bases). Germline-derived CDR1 and CDR2 are SGHRS and YFSETQ. This CDR3 contains 16 residues. Trimming left V 4 bases short and J 1 base short, with 16 bases between.

V gene TRBV6-4 combines with J gene TRBJ2-3, with 8 nucleotides matching TRBD1. V trimming: 6 bases; J trimming: 3 bases; junction bases outside the gene matches: 8. Germline V lookup: CDR1 MRHNA, CDR2 SNTAGT. This CDR3 is built from 15 residues. CDR3 DNA: TGTGCCAGCAGAAGGACAGGGTGGGAAACAGATACGCAGTATTTT. Residues: CASRRTGWETDTQYF.

The gene calls are TRBV2 and TRBJ2-3; maybe TRBD2 (6 bases). With 5 bases removed from V and 2 bases from J, the gap between germline ends came to 11 bases. CDR3 length: 14 amino acids. The germline V gene encodes CDR1 SNHLY and CDR2 FYNNEI. The CDR3 DNA sequence: TGTGCCAGCAGTTGGGTAGCGGACACAGATACGCAGTATTTT. Encoded protein: CASSWVADTDTQYF.

This chain joins TRBV28 and TRBJ2-7, with 7 bases fitting TRBD1. Germline V gene data show CDR1 as MDHEN and CDR2 as SYDVKM. Losses at the gene ends were 5 bases for V and 4 bases for J; bases not matched to a gene: 11. CDR3 length: 15 amino acids. Written as DNA, the CDR3 is TGTGCCAGCAGTCCAACCGGGACAGCGTCGTACGAGCAGTACTTC. This gives the protein CASSPTGTASYEQYF.